Below, one T cell receptor beta chain is given with its context. The data stem from a study of blood T cell repertoires in COVID-19. This CDR3 has 18 residues. CDR1 LNHDA and CDR2 SQIVND come from the germline V gene (reference sequence). The V and J ends lost 3 bases and 6 bases, in that order; junction bases with no gene match: 17. Profiling relied on immunoSEQ multiplex PCR, and the TCRdb table lists in-frame clones only, not all of them. The repertoire has around 310,000 clones, around 89% of them found once; the top ten carry 4%. This TCR was recovered from a woman in her forties or fifties with active or convalescent COVID-19. Sequenced input: peripheral blood. J is TRBJ2-3 and V is TRBV19, with 8 bases fitting TRBD2. The CDR3 protein is CASSIVGRGSGVVDTQYF. The DNA of the CDR3 is TGTGCCAGTAGTATCGTCGGTCGGGGTAGCGGGGTCGTCGATACGCAGTATTTT.